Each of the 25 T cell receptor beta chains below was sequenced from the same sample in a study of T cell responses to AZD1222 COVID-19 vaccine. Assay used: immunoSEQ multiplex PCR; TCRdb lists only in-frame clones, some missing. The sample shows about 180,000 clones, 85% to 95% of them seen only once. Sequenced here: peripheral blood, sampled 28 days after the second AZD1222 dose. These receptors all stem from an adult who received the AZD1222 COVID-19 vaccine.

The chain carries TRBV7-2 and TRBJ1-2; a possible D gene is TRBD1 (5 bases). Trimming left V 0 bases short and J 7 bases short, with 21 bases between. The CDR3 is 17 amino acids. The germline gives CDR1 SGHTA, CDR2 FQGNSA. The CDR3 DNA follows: TGTGCCAGCAGCTTAGCCTCGGGCTCGGTGGGAGGGGCTGGCTACACCTTC. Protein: CASSLASGSVGGAGYTF.

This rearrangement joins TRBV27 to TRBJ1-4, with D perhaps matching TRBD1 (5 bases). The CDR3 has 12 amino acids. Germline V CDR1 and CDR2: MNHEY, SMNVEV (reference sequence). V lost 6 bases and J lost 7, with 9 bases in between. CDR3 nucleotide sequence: TGTGCCAGCAGCGGGGACCTTGAAAAACTGTTTTTT. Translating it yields CASSGDLEKLFF.

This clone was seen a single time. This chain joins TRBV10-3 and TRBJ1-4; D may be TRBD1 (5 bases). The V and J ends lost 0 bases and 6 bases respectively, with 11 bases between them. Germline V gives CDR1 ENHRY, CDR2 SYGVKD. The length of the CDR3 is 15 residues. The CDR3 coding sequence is TGTGCCATCAGTGAGTCGCCGACAGTCGATGAAAAACTGTTTTTT. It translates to CAISESPTVDEKLFF.

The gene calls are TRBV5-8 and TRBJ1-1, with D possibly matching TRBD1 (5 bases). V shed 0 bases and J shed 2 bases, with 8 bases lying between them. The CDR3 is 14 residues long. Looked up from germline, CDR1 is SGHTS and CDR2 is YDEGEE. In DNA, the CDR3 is TGTGCCAGCAGCTTGGATCAGGGAAACACTGAAGCTTTCTTT. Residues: CASSLDQGNTEAFF.

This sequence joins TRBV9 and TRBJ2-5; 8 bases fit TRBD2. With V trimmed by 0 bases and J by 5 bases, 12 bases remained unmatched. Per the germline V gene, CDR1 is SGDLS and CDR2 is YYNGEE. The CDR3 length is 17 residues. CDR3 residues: CASSVAFASGPAETQYF. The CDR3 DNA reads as TGTGCCAGCAGCGTAGCATTCGCTAGCGGGCCCGCGGAGACCCAGTACTTC.

CDR3 residues: CASRLQENTEAFF. The CDR3 DNA reads TGTGCCAGCAGACTACAGGAGAACACTGAAGCTTTCTTT. The V call is TRBV2, the J call TRBJ1-1, with a tentative D call TRBD1 (5 bases). The CDR3 consists of 13 residues. Germline V gives CDR1 SNHLY, CDR2 FYNNEI. Deletions cut 6 bases from V and 1 base from J, with 9 bases between.

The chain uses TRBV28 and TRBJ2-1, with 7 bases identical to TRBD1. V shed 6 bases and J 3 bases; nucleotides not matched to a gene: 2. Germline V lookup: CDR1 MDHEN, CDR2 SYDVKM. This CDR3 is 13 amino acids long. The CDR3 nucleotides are TGTGCCAGCAGAAGACAGGGCTACAATGAGCAGTTCTTC. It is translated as CASRRQGYNEQFF.

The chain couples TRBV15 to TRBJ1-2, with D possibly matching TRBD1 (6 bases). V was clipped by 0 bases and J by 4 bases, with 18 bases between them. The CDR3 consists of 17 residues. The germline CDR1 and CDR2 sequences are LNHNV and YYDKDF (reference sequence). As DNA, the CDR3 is TGTGCCACCAGCAGAGATCTTTCGGGCAGGGGATCCTATGGCTACACCTTC. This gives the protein CATSRDLSGRGSYGYTF.

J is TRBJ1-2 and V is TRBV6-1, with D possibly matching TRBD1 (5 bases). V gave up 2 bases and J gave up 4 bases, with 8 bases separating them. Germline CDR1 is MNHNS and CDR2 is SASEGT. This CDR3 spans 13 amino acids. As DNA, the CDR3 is TGTGCCAGCAGTGAACGGGGGTCCTATGGCTACACCTTC. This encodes CASSERGSYGYTF.

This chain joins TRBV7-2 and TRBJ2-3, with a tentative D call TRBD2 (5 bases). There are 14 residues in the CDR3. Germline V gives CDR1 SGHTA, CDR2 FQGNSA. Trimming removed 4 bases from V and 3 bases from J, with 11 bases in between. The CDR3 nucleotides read TGTGCCAGCAGCTCGAGCGGCGCAACAGATACGCAGTATTTT. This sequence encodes CASSSSGATDTQYF.

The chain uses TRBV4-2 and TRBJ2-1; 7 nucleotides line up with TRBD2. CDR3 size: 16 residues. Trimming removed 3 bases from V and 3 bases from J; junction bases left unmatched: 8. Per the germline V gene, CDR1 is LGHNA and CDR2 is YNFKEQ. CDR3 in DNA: TGTGCCAGCAGCCAGGAAAGCGGGAACAACTACAATGAGCAGTTCTTC. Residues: CASSQESGNNYNEQFF.

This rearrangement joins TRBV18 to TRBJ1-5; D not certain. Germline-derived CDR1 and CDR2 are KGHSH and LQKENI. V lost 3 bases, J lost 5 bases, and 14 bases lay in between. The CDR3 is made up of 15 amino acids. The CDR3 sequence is CASSPWAGFDQPQHF. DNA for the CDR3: TGTGCCAGCTCACCCTGGGCGGGGTTCGATCAGCCCCAGCATTTT.

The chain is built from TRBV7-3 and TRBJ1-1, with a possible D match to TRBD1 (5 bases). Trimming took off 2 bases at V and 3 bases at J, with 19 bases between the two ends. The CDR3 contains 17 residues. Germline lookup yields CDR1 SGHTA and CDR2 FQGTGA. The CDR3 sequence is CASSLWAREVSDTEAFF. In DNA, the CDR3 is TGTGCCAGCAGCTTATGGGCCAGGGAGGTATCGGACACTGAAGCTTTCTTT.

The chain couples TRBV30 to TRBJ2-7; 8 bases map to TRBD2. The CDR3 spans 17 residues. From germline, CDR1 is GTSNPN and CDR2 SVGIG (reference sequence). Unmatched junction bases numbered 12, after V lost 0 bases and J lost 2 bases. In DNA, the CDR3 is TGTGCCTGGAGTGTACCCCCCCGACTAGCGCGAACCTACGAGCAGTACTTC. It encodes CAWSVPPRLARTYEQYF.

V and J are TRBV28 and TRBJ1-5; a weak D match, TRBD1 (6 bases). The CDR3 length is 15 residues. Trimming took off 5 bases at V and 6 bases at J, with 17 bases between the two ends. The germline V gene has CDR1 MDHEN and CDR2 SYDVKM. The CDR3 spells CASSLRGVGIQPQHF. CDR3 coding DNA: TGTGCCAGCAGTCTGAGGGGGGTGGGTATTCAGCCCCAGCATTTT. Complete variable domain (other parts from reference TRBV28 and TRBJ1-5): DVKVTQSSRYLVKRTGEKVFLECVQDMDHENMFWYRQDPGLGLRLIYFSYDVKMKEKGDIPEGYSVSREKKERFSLILESASTNQTSMYLCASSLRGVGIQPQHFGDGTRLSIL.

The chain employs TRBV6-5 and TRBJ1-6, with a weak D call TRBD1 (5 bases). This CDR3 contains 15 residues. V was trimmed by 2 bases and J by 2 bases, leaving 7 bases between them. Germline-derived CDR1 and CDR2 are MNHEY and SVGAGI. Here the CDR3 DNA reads TGTGCCAGCAGTTACAAGGGACCCTATAATTCACCCCTCCACTTT. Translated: CASSYKGPYNSPLHF.

CDR3 sequence reads: CASSPQRTLANYGYTF. In DNA form, the CDR3 reads TGTGCCAGCAGCCCCCAGCGGACCTTAGCTAACTATGGCTACACCTTC. The chain employs TRBV5-4 and TRBJ1-2, with D uncertain. Trimming stripped 4 bases from V and 0 bases from J, with 16 bases between. Germline V gene lookup returns CDR1 SGHNT and CDR2 YYREEE (reference sequence). The CDR3 loop spans 16 amino acids.

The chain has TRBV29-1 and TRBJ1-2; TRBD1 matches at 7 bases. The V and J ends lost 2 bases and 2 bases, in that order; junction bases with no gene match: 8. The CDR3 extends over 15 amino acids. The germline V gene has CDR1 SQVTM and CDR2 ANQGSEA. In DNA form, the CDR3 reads TGCAGCGTTGAAAGAACGGACAGGATGAACTATGGCTACACCTTC. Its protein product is CSVERTDRMNYGYTF. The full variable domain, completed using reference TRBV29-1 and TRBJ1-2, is SAVISQKPSRDICQRGTSLTIQCQVDSQVTMMFWYRQQPGQSLTLIATANQGSEATYESGFVIDKFPISRPNLTFSTLTVSNMSPEDSSIYLCSVERTDRMNYGYTFGSGTRLTVV.

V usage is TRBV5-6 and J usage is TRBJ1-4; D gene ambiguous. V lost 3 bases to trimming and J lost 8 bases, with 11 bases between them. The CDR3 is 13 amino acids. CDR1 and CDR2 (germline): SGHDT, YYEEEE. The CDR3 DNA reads TGTGCCAGCAGCTACTCGTTAACGGAAAAACTGTTTTTT. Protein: CASSYSLTEKLFF.

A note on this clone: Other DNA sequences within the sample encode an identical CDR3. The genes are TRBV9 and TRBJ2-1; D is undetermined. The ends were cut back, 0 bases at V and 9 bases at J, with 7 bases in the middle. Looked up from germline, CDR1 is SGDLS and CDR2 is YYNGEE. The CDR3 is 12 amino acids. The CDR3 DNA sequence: TGTGCCAGCAGCGTAGAGGACCGTGAGCAGTTCTTC. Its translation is CASSVEDREQFF.

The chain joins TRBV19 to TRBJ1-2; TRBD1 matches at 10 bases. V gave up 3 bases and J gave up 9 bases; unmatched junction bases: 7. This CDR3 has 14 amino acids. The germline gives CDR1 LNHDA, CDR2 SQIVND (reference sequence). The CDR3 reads CASSMQGQGYRYTF. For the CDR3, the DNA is TGTGCCAGTAGTATGCAGGGACAGGGGTATCGCTACACCTTC.

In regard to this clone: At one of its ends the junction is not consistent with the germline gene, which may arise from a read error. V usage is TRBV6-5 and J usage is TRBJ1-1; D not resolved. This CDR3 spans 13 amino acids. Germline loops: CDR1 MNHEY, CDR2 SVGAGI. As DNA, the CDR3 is TGTGGCATTACAGCGGGGTGGAACGCTGAAGCTTTCTTT. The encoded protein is CGITAGWNAEAFF.

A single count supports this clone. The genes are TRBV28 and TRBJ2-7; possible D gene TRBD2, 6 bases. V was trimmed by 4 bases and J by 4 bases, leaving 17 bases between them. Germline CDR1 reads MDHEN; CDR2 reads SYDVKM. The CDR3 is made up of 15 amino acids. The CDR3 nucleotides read TGTGCCAGCAGTTCCCTCGGGACGGGAGCATACGAGCAGTACTTC. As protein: CASSSLGTGAYEQYF.

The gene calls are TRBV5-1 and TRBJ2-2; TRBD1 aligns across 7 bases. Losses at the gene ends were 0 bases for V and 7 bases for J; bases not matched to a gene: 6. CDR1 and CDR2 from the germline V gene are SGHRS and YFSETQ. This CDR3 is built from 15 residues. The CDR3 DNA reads TGCGCCAGCAGCTTGGGAGCCCAGGGGGTCGGGGAGCTGTTTTTT. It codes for CASSLGAQGVGELFF. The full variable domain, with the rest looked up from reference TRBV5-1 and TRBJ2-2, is KAGVTQTPRYLIKTRGQQVTLSCSPISGHRSVSWYQQTPGQGLQFLFEYFSETQRNKGNFPGRFSGRQFSNSRSEMNVSTLELGDSALYLCASSLGAQGVGELFFGEGSRLTVL.

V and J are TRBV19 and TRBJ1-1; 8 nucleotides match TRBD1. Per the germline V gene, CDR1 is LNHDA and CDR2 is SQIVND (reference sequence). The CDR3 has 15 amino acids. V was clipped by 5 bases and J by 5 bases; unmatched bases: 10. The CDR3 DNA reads TGTGCCAGTAGTCTCCGGACAGGGACACATACTGAAGCTTTCTTT. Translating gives CASSLRTGTHTEAFF.